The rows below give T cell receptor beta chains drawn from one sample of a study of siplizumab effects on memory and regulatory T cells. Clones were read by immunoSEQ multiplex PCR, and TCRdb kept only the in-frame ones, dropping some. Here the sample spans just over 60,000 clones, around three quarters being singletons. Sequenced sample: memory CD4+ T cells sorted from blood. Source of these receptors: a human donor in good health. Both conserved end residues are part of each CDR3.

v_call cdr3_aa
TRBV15 CATSRGSETQYF
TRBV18 CASSPGLAPDTQYF
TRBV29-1 CSVPDRVTEAFF
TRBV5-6 CASSLLGQGPPYEQYF
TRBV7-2 CASSFGPLGVMFNEQFF
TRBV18 CASSPRSGQIHGYTF
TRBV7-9 CATQQEGETQYF
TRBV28 CASLLQGGSHYGYTF
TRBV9 CASSFSGGAYNEQFF
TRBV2 CASRPGTGVSAFF
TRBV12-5 CASGSTTVGKNIQYF
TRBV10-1 CASSEGAGETQYF
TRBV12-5 CASGLVPLAAMNTEAFF
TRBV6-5 CASSYRGGEAFF
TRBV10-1 CASSDALGETQYF
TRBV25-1 CASSPGYGEAFF
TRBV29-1 CSVADGVLGNQPQHF
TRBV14 CASSRSSGGINEQYF
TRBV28 CASSLTVNTGELFF
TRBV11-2 CATRTTTGRPEQYF
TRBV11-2 CASSLSRLNEQFF
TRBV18 CASSLTTGTVNTEAFF
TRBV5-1 CASSVQGATGEKLFF
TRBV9 CASSVGQTTGALHF
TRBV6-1 CASTRTETNEKLFF
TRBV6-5 CASSYSSDGYTF
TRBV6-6 CATKDEGNSPLHF
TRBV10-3 CASSPDYNEQFF